What follows are 28 T cell receptor beta chains derived from one specimen sequenced in a study of identical twins. MiXCR was run by TCRdb on the 5' RACE reads, yielding one entry per CDR3 protein. The table records roughly 720,000 distinct CDR3 sequences, roughly 20% of them present only once. The data were also submitted as part of a second study, on T cells expressing NK-cell markers.

Sequencing was done on a sample of PBMCs. The source is a woman younger than 30 in good health.

This chain connects TRBV10-2 to TRBJ2-3; D is unclear. V dropped 6 bases and J dropped 7 bases, with 11 bases sitting between them. Germline-derived CDR1 and CDR2 are WSHSY and SAAADI. There are 12 residues in the CDR3. CDR3 region: CASSGPRNTQYF. The DNA of the CDR3 is TGCGCCAGCAGCGGACCGCGGAATACGCAGTATTTT.

This clonotype has just a few counts. The chain has TRBV12-3 or TRBV12-4 and TRBJ2-1; D not certain. The CDR3 is 15 residues long. Trimming took off 4 bases at V and 0 bases at J, with 10 bases between the two ends. In DNA, the CDR3 is TGTGCCAGCAGTTCCGGATGGAGCTCCTACAATGAGCAGTTCTTC. Translated, it gives CASSSGWSSYNEQFF.

This clonotype was detected a few times. This sequence joins TRBV7-2 and TRBJ2-1; D call uncertain. The CDR3 has 12 residues. The germline gives CDR1 SGHTA, CDR2 FQGNSA. Trimming took off 1 base at V and 8 bases at J, with 6 bases between the two ends. CDR3 in DNA: TGTGCCAGCAGCTTAGGGCGGTATGAGCAGTTCTTC. This translates into CASSLGRYEQFF.

The rearrangement uses TRBV5-1 and TRBJ2-7; 8 bases map to TRBD1. This CDR3 spans 14 amino acids. V lost 4 bases to trimming and J lost 2 bases; unmatched junction nucleotides: 5. CDR1 and CDR2 (germline): SGHRS, YFSETQ. The CDR3 protein is CASSETGEPYEQYF. The CDR3 nucleotides are TGCGCCAGCAGCGAGACAGGGGAGCCCTACGAGCAGTACTTC.

The sample holds a few counts of this clonotype. This chain links TRBV7-6 with TRBJ2-1; 7 bases are a match to TRBD1. The CDR3 is 16 amino acids. The germline gives CDR1 SGHVS, CDR2 FNYEAQ. V lost 5 bases and J lost 0; bases outside the gene matches: 7. The CDR3 reads CASSPYGTDSYNEQFF. CDR3 nucleotides: TGTGCCAGCAGCCCGTACGGGACAGACTCCTACAATGAGCAGTTCTTC.

The V and J genes are TRBV10-1 and TRBJ2-3; D gene uncertain. Per germline, CDR1 WNHNN and CDR2 SYGVQD (reference sequence). CDR3 length: 15 amino acids. V lost 0 bases and J 4 bases, leaving 11 bases between the germline ends. Here the CDR3 reads CASSESSGSPDTQYF. CDR3 coding DNA: TGCGCCAGCAGTGAGTCGAGTGGGTCTCCAGATACGCAGTATTTT.

This clonotype has at least ten counts. The gene calls are TRBV12-3 or TRBV12-4 and TRBJ1-2, with no clear D. CDR3 length: 12 amino acids. V lost 2 bases and J 4 bases, leaving 5 bases between the germline ends. The CDR3 DNA sequence: TGTGCCAGCAGTTTACGGGGCTATGGCTACACCTTC. Its translation: CASSLRGYGYTF.

This clonotype has ten or more counts. V usage is TRBV20-1 and J usage is TRBJ2-1; D tentatively reads TRBD1 or TRBD2 (5 bases each). Between the trimmed V and J ends, which lost 2 bases and 3 bases, there was a span of 11 bases. Germline V lookup: CDR1 DFQATT, CDR2 SNEGSKA (reference sequence). The CDR3 totals 14 residues. The chain's CDR3 is CSARWGRGYNEQFF. In DNA form, the CDR3 reads TGCAGTGCTAGATGGGGCCGGGGCTACAATGAGCAGTTCTTC.

The V gene is TRBV4-1, the J gene TRBJ2-7, with D possibly TRBD2 on 6 matching bases. The CDR3 is 16 residues long. Trimming removed 0 bases at V and 4 bases at J, with 16 bases between. CDR1 is MGHRA, CDR2 YSYEKL, per germline. CDR3 sequence: CASSQDWAGGIYEQYF. CDR3 bases: TGCGCCAGCAGCCAAGACTGGGCCGGGGGTATATACGAGCAGTACTTC.

The chain joins TRBV4-2 to TRBJ1-4; a weak D match, TRBD1 (6 bases). Germline CDR1 and CDR2: LGHNA and YNFKEQ. The CDR3 totals 16 residues. V was pared by 3 bases and J by 10 bases, with 21 bases between. CDR3 sequence reads: CASSQLRGQDLRKLFF. In DNA, the CDR3 is TGTGCCAGCAGCCAGCTGCGGGGGCAGGATTTACGAAAACTGTTTTTT.

This clonotype occurred a few times. The chain carries TRBV5-6 and TRBJ2-5; TRBD1 matches at 7 bases. CDR3 length: 14 amino acids. Per germline, CDR1 SGHDT and CDR2 YYEEEE. Germline trimming cut 3 bases from V and 4 bases from J; bases unmatched to any gene: 6. CDR3 DNA: TGTGCCAGCAGCTCCCCGAGACAGGGAGAGACCCAGTACTTC. Its protein is CASSSPRQGETQYF.

The V gene is TRBV24-1, the J gene TRBJ2-3; TRBD2 matches 11 bases. Trimming at V came to 2 bases and at J to 1 base, leaving 1 base not matched to a gene. Germline V CDR1 and CDR2: KGHDR, SFDVKD. The CDR3 has 16 residues. This CDR3 is CATSDYSGGGTDTQYF. DNA for the CDR3: TGTGCCACCAGTGATTATAGCGGGGGGGGCACAGATACGCAGTATTTT.

V gene TRBV6-6 combines with J gene TRBJ2-1; 11 bases align to TRBD2. The CDR3 runs to 16 residues. Losses at the gene ends were 6 bases for V and 0 bases for J; bases not matched to a gene: 4. Germline V gene sequence: CDR1 MNHNY, CDR2 SVGAGI (reference sequence). In DNA, the CDR3 is TGTGCCAGCAGGACCGGACTAGCGGGCTCCTACAATGAGCAGTTCTTC. This sequence encodes CASRTGLAGSYNEQFF.

The genes are TRBV2 and TRBJ2-7; 7 positions match TRBD1. The germline V gene encodes CDR1 SNHLY and CDR2 FYNNEI. The trim removed 3 bases at V and 1 base at J, leaving 9 bases unmatched. This CDR3 comprises 16 residues. The CDR3 DNA sequence: TGTGCCAGCAGTGACTACACAGGGGTAGGTTCCTACGAGCAGTACTTC. Translated: CASSDYTGVGSYEQYF.

This clonotype has more than one count but fewer than ten. The rearrangement uses TRBV5-1 and TRBJ2-1; 11 nucleotides line up with TRBD2. In germline, CDR1 is SGHRS, CDR2 YFSETQ. The CDR3 covers 15 residues. V shed 3 bases and J 6 bases; nucleotides not matched to a gene: 5. The CDR3 loop reads CASSSLAGGLNEQFF. The CDR3 nucleotides read TGCGCCAGCAGCTCTTTAGCGGGGGGGCTCAATGAGCAGTTCTTC.

The chain employs TRBV7-8 and TRBJ2-1; 8 bases are a match to TRBD2. The germline gives CDR1 SGHVS, CDR2 FQNEAQ. This CDR3 is 15 amino acids long. J lost 2 bases, V lost 5 bases, and 5 bases had no gene match. The CDR3 spells CASSAGTSPYNEQFF. Written as DNA, the CDR3 is TGTGCCAGCAGCGCCGGGACTAGTCCCTACAATGAGCAGTTCTTC.

The chain uses TRBV9 and TRBJ1-1, with TRBD1 matching over 7 bases. Germline V gene lookup returns CDR1 SGDLS and CDR2 YYNGEE. V dropped 3 bases and J dropped 1; count of bases not matched to a gene: 6. This CDR3 region has 15 residues. CDR3 amino acids: CASSARQGGNTEAFF. The CDR3 nucleotides are TGTGCCAGCAGCGCCCGACAGGGAGGGAACACTGAAGCTTTCTTT. The variable domain in full, with the rest retrieved from reference TRBV9 and TRBJ1-1, is DSGVTQTPKHLITATGQRVTLRCSPRSGDLSVYWYQQSLDQGLQFLIQYYNGEERAKGNILERFSAQQFPDLHSELNLSSLELGDSALYFCASSARQGGNTEAFFGQGTRLTVV.

V and J are TRBV6-2 or TRBV6-3 and TRBJ2-1; weak D call: TRBD1 (5 bases). Trimming cost V 10 bases and J 0 bases, with 10 bases left between them. Germline V gene sequence: CDR1 MNHEY, CDR2 SVGEGT. The CDR3 spans 13 residues. The CDR3: CATSGISYNEQFF. As DNA, the CDR3 is TGTGCCACCTCAGGGATCTCCTACAATGAGCAGTTCTTC.

At least ten counts were recorded for this clonotype. The chain joins TRBV6-5 to TRBJ1-1; D unclear. Germline CDR1 MNHEY, CDR2 SVGAGI. V lost 0 bases and J lost 2, with 7 bases in between. This CDR3 spans 14 amino acids. In nucleotides, the CDR3 is TGTGCCAGCAGTTACTCGGCGGAAAACACTGAAGCTTTCTTT. Residues: CASSYSAENTEAFF.

This clonotype was observed a handful of times. The genes are TRBV12-3 or TRBV12-4 and TRBJ1-2; no firm D call. The CDR3 loop spans 13 amino acids. Trimming stripped 2 bases from V and 8 bases from J, with 12 bases between. This CDR3 reads CASSLRGRAGYTF. The CDR3, as DNA: TGTGCCAGCAGTTTAAGAGGGAGAGCAGGCTACACCTTC.

The CDR3 loop is CASSLAGGRGQETQYF. CDR3 coding DNA: TGTGCCAGCAGCTTAGCGGGGGGGAGGGGCCAAGAGACCCAGTACTTC. V and J are TRBV7-2 and TRBJ2-5, with 7 bases fitting TRBD2. Germline CDR1 is SGHTA and CDR2 is FQGNSA. Trimming took 0 bases from V and 1 from J; bases not matched to a gene: 5. This CDR3 region has 16 residues.

The rearrangement joins TRBV12-3 or TRBV12-4 to TRBJ2-2; D remains ambiguous. The CDR3 extends over 16 amino acids. The V end lost 7 bases, the J end lost 1 base, and 16 bases lay between the germline ends. As DNA, the CDR3 is TGTGCCAGCACCACGGCCTCATTGGGGAACACCGGGGAGCTGTTTTTT. This encodes CASTTASLGNTGELFF.

There are a few counts of this clonotype. This chain connects TRBV9 to TRBJ2-2; D might be TRBD1 (6 bases). Looked up from germline, CDR1 is SGDLS and CDR2 is YYNGEE. V lost 3 bases and J 3 bases, leaving 15 bases between the germline ends. CDR3 length: 16 amino acids. The CDR3 DNA follows: TGTGCCAGCAGCGGGTACCGACAGGCGCACACCGGGGAGCTGTTTTTT. This gives the protein CASSGYRQAHTGELFF.

The chain recombines TRBV20-1 with TRBJ2-7; D remains unclear. The germline V and J ends were trimmed by 2 bases and 9 bases, with 23 bases remaining between them. The germline CDR1 and CDR2 sequences are DFQATT and SNEGSKA (reference sequence). The CDR3 contains 15 residues. The CDR3 sequence: CSARLLSGSSPAQYF. As DNA, the CDR3 is TGCAGTGCTAGACTACTATCGGGCAGCTCTCCGGCGCAGTACTTC.

The chain recombines TRBV5-1 with TRBJ1-4, with 7 positions matching TRBD1. Germline V gives CDR1 SGHRS, CDR2 YFSETQ. The CDR3 runs 16 residues. The J segment lost 8 bases and the V segment lost 0 bases, leaving 10 bases of the junction unmatched. The chain's CDR3 is CASSLAQGTVGEKLFF. The CDR3 region has the DNA TGCGCCAGCAGCTTGGCCCAGGGGACAGTCGGGGAAAAACTGTTTTTT.

This sequence joins TRBV12-3 or TRBV12-4 and TRBJ2-3; D is possibly TRBD1 (5 bases). This CDR3 has 13 amino acids. Trimming stripped 11 bases from V and 4 bases from J, with 16 bases between. The CDR3 sequence: CAGARGAADTQYF. In DNA form, the CDR3 reads TGTGCCGGCGCCCGTGGGGCAGCAGATACGCAGTATTTT.

The CDR3 DNA sequence: TGTGCCAGCAGCTTCGCCGGGACAGGGGACTATGGCTACACCTTC. Amino acids: CASSFAGTGDYGYTF. V usage is TRBV7-2 and J usage is TRBJ1-2; 10 bases align to TRBD1. V lost 3 bases to trimming and J lost 3 bases; unmatched junction nucleotides: 4. Germline-derived CDR1 and CDR2 are SGHTA and FQGNSA. The CDR3 is 15 amino acids. The full variable domain, in which reference TRBV7-2 and TRBJ1-2 provide the parts outside the CDR3, is GAGVSQSPSNKVTEKGKDVELRCDPISGHTALYWYRQSLGQGLEFLIYFQGNSAPDKSGLPSDRFSAERTGGSVSTLTIQRTQQEDSAVYLCASSFAGTGDYGYTFGSGTRLTVV.

The chain has TRBV5-1 and TRBJ2-7, with a weak D call TRBD1 (6 bases). Germline V gene sequence: CDR1 SGHRS, CDR2 YFSETQ. This CDR3 has 15 residues. With 1 base removed from V and 4 bases from J, the gap between germline ends came to 15 bases. As DNA, the CDR3 is TGCGCCAGCAGCTTGTGGCCTAGCCAGGGGTACGAGCAGTACTTC. Its protein is CASSLWPSQGYEQYF. Full variable domain (rest looked up from reference TRBV5-1 and TRBJ2-7): KAGVTQTPRYLIKTRGQQVTLSCSPISGHRSVSWYQQTPGQGLQFLFEYFSETQRNKGNFPGRFSGRQFSNSRSEMNVSTLELGDSALYLCASSLWPSQGYEQYFGPGTRLTVT.